Presented here are 26 T cell receptor beta chains from one specimen sequenced in a study of blood T cell repertoires in COVID-19. TCRdb's copy holds only in-frame clones and misses some; the assay was immunoSEQ multiplex PCR. The table lists fewer than 150,000 clones, roughly 79% of them singletons. The sequenced sample was peripheral blood. The receptors originated from an elderly man with acute or convalescent COVID-19.

For this clone: Other DNA sequences of this sample code for an identical CDR3. Here the CDR3 reads CASSIGSGYQETQYF. The CDR3 DNA reads as TGTGCCAGTAGTATAGGCAGCGGCTACCAAGAGACCCAGTACTTC. This chain links TRBV19 with TRBJ2-5; D might be TRBD2 (5 bases). CDR3 size: 15 residues. Trimming cost V 1 base and J 0 bases, with 9 bases left between them. CDR1 is LNHDA and CDR2 is SQIVND in the germline V gene (reference sequence).

The V gene is TRBV4-3, the J gene TRBJ1-5; D call uncertain. Germline loops: CDR1 LGHNA, CDR2 YSLEER. V lost 1 base and J 4 bases, leaving 11 bases between the germline ends. This CDR3 is built from 15 residues. This chain's CDR3 is CASSQGGGPNQPQHF. The CDR3 nucleotides are TGCGCCAGCAGCCAAGGCGGAGGCCCTAATCAGCCCCAGCATTTT.

The V call is TRBV15, the J call TRBJ1-1; tentatively, D is TRBD1 (5 bases). Trimming left V 2 bases short and J 5 bases short, with 15 bases between. CDR1 LNHNV and CDR2 YYDKDF come from the germline V gene (reference sequence). The CDR3 contains 15 residues. DNA of the CDR3: TGTGCCACCAGCAGACCAGGGTTGTACGGTACTGAAGCTTTCTTT. As protein: CATSRPGLYGTEAFF.

The genes are TRBV18 and TRBJ2-7; tentatively, D is TRBD1 (5 bases). The CDR3 is 13 residues long. V dropped 3 bases and J dropped 0 bases, with 6 bases sitting between them. In germline, CDR1 is KGHSH, CDR2 LQKENI. The CDR3 loop reads CASSPDNSYEQYF. CDR3 bases: TGTGCCAGCTCACCGGACAACTCCTACGAGCAGTACTTC.

CDR3 region: CASSLGLSTDTQYF. CDR3 bases: TGTGCCAGCAGCTTAGGGCTCAGCACAGATACGCAGTATTTT. This chain links TRBV7-9 with TRBJ2-3, with D unresolved. The CDR3 extends over 14 amino acids. V lost 1 base to trimming and J lost 0 bases, with 5 bases between them. Germline V gene sequence: CDR1 SEHNR, CDR2 FQNEAQ (reference sequence).

This clone was seen just once. The chain uses TRBV9 and TRBJ2-1; 10 positions agree with TRBD2. Germline values: CDR1 SGDLS, CDR2 YYNGEE. The CDR3 consists of 16 residues. After removal of 0 bases from V and 9 bases from J, the junction contained 9 bases not matched to a gene. This CDR3 reads CASSVDTGTSAGEQFF. In nucleotides, the CDR3 is TGTGCCAGCAGCGTAGATACAGGGACTAGCGCGGGTGAGCAGTTCTTC.

V is TRBV5-1 and J is TRBJ2-7; 7 nucleotides agree with TRBD1. Trimming removed 5 bases from V and 4 bases from J; junction bases left unmatched: 9. CDR1 SGHRS and CDR2 YFSETQ come from the germline V gene. This CDR3 is 14 amino acids long. The CDR3 protein is CASRSSGTAYEQYF. CDR3 bases: TGCGCCAGCAGATCGTCCGGGACAGCATACGAGCAGTACTTC.

J is TRBJ2-7 and V is TRBV4-2; tentative D call: TRBD2 (5 bases). V lost 3 bases and J lost 5, with 11 bases in between. Germline assignment: CDR1 LGHNA and CDR2 YNFKEQ. The CDR3 is 13 residues long. The CDR3 region has the DNA TGTGCCAGCAGCCATGCGGGTGTCGACGAGCAGTACTTC. Its translation: CASSHAGVDEQYF.

The chain is built from TRBV19 and TRBJ1-5; D remains unclear. The CDR3 is 13 residues long. Germline V gene sequence: CDR1 LNHDA, CDR2 SQIVND (reference sequence). V was pared by 7 bases and J by 5 bases, with 12 bases between. CDR3 loop: CASTETEYQPQHF. In DNA form, the CDR3 reads TGTGCCAGTACGGAAACAGAATATCAGCCCCAGCATTTT.

The V call is TRBV9, the J call TRBJ2-1; 11 bases map to TRBD2. This CDR3 contains 18 residues. Per germline, CDR1 SGDLS and CDR2 YYNGEE. V shed 9 bases and J 6 bases; nucleotides not matched to a gene: 20. Here the CDR3 reads CATSGCSSGGKKGNEQFF. CDR3 DNA: TGTGCCACCTCAGGGTGCTCTAGCGGGGGGAAAAAGGGCAATGAGCAGTTCTTC. Filled out from reference TRBV9 and TRBJ2-1, the complete variable domain reads DSGVTQTPKHLITATGQRVTLRCSPRSGDLSVYWYQQSLDQGLQFLIQYYNGEERAKGNILERFSAQQFPDLHSELNLSSLELGDSALYFCATSGCSSGGKKGNEQFFGPGTRLTVL.

CDR3 DNA: TGTGCCAGCAGTTCATTACAGGGGGCAGGAAACACCATATATTTT. Translated: CASSSLQGAGNTIYF. V is TRBV6-5 and J is TRBJ1-3, with TRBD1 matching over 9 bases. This CDR3 spans 15 amino acids. J lost 4 bases, V lost 4 bases, and 5 bases had no gene match. Per germline, CDR1 MNHEY and CDR2 SVGAGI.

This clone was seen more than once but under ten times. V usage is TRBV30 and J usage is TRBJ2-5; 7 bases align to TRBD1. Germline CDR1 and CDR2: GTSNPN and SVGIG (reference sequence). This CDR3 spans 19 amino acids. The trim removed 4 bases at V and 5 bases at J, leaving 25 bases unmatched. The CDR3 protein is CAWNPLTYRGGRIGETQYF. Here the CDR3 DNA reads TGTGCCTGGAACCCACTCACTTACAGGGGTGGGAGAATTGGGGAGACCCAGTACTTC.

The chain has TRBV9 and TRBJ2-7; 8 bases fit TRBD1. This CDR3 region has 15 residues. After removal of 1 base from V and 5 bases from J, the junction contained 8 bases not matched to a gene. CDR1 is SGDLS, CDR2 YYNGEE, per germline. CDR3 nucleotide sequence: TGTGCCAGCAGCGTACAGGGGGCTGCGAGGGACGAGCAGTACTTC. Amino acid sequence: CASSVQGAARDEQYF.

The chain uses TRBV7-8 and TRBJ2-7; D perhaps matches TRBD1 (5 bases). The CDR3 totals 14 residues. CDR1 and CDR2 (germline): SGHVS, FQNEAQ. Between the trimmed V and J ends, which lost 5 bases and 2 bases, there was a span of 13 bases. The chain's CDR3 is CASSPPGIPYEQYF. The CDR3 DNA follows: TGTGCCAGCAGCCCCCCAGGGATCCCCTACGAGCAGTACTTC.

The chain combines TRBV10-3 with TRBJ1-3, with 7 nucleotides matching TRBD1. Germline V lookup: CDR1 ENHRY, CDR2 SYGVKD. With 6 bases clipped from V and 0 bases from J, the junction kept 5 bases outside the gene matches. The CDR3 is 15 amino acids. Here the CDR3 DNA reads TGTGCCATCAGAGCCAGGGGGATCTCTGGAAACACCATATATTTT. Translating it yields CAIRARGISGNTIYF.

The rearrangement uses TRBV3-1 (or the pseudogene TRBV3-2) and TRBJ1-2; the D gene is possibly TRBD1 (6 bases). V lost 3 bases and J lost 7, with 12 bases in between. This CDR3 has 13 residues. The germline V gene has CDR1 LGHDT and CDR2 YNNKEL (reference sequence). CDR3 DNA: TGTGCCAGCAGCCAGATTGGGGGGGCTGGCTACACCTTC. It is translated as CASSQIGGAGYTF.

This clone appeared once. This chain uses TRBV18 with TRBJ2-2, with a tentative D call TRBD1 (6 bases). The V gene lost 2 bases and the J gene lost 3 bases, with 10 bases spanning the gap. Per the germline V gene, CDR1 is KGHSH and CDR2 is LQKENI. The CDR3 has 15 residues. Written as DNA, the CDR3 is TGTGCCAGCTCACCAGGGGGCAGGGACACCGGGGAGCTGTTTTTT. Its protein product is CASSPGGRDTGELFF.

The V and J genes are TRBV25-1 and TRBJ1-6; 8 bases line up with TRBD1. The CDR3 is made up of 13 amino acids. Germline loops: CDR1 MGHDK, CDR2 SYGVNS. J was trimmed by 9 bases and V by 4 bases; bases with no gene match: 2. The CDR3 here is CASSGGQASPLHF. CDR3 nucleotide sequence: TGTGCCAGCAGTGGGGGACAGGCTTCACCCCTCCACTTT.

V usage is TRBV29-1 and J usage is TRBJ1-1; D is ambiguous. There are 11 residues in the CDR3. Looked up from germline, CDR1 is SQVTM and CDR2 is ANQGSEA. V was pared by 7 bases and J by 7 bases, with 13 bases between. CDR3 loop: CSGWTGDEAFF. The CDR3 DNA is TGCAGCGGGTGGACGGGAGATGAAGCTTTCTTT.

This clone occurred once. V usage is TRBV11-2 and J usage is TRBJ1-1; D possibly corresponds to TRBD1 (5 bases). Trimming shortened V by 0 bases and J by 10 bases, and 15 bases separated the two germline ends. This CDR3 comprises 14 residues. Germline V lookup: CDR1 SGHAT, CDR2 FQNNGV. The CDR3 loop is CASSLDRAGNRAFF. The CDR3 coding sequence is TGTGCCAGCAGCTTAGATCGGGCAGGGAATCGAGCTTTCTTT.

This clone appeared a single time. The chain combines TRBV7-9 with TRBJ2-2; possibly TRBD2 for D (5 bases). Trimming pared 8 bases from V and 2 bases from J, leaving 9 bases between. CDR1 is SEHNR and CDR2 is FQNEAQ in the germline V gene (reference sequence). This CDR3 region has 13 residues. DNA for the CDR3: TGTGCCAGCGTGTCGGGAAACACCGGGGAGCTGTTTTTT. This sequence encodes CASVSGNTGELFF.

The chain uses TRBV4-2 and TRBJ2-3; TRBD2 agrees at 9 bases. CDR3 length: 17 residues. Germline lookup yields CDR1 LGHNA and CDR2 YNFKEQ. V shed 4 bases and J 0 bases; nucleotides not matched to a gene: 8. CDR3 bases: TGTGCCAGCAGCCCAGGGGGTAGCGGGGGTAGCACAGATACGCAGTATTTT. Protein: CASSPGGSGGSTDTQYF.

In DNA form, the CDR3 reads TGTGCCAGCAGTGAACGGCGTCAGGGGGGAAACATTCAGTACTTC. Encoded protein: CASSERRQGGNIQYF. The gene calls are TRBV2 and TRBJ2-4; D may be TRBD1 (7 bases). CDR1 is SNHLY, CDR2 FYNNEI, per germline. The CDR3 covers 15 residues. The V and J ends lost 2 bases and 6 bases respectively, with 14 bases between them.

The chain is built from TRBV12-3 or TRBV12-4 and TRBJ2-7, with TRBD2 matching over 7 bases. Trimming removed 3 bases from V and 6 bases from J; junction bases left unmatched: 5. The CDR3 totals 13 residues. CDR3: CASSFGGYGEQYF. As DNA, the CDR3 is TGTGCCAGCAGTTTCGGGGGGTATGGCGAGCAGTACTTC.

The V and J genes are TRBV19 and TRBJ2-3; 8 bases map to TRBD2. Germline V gene data show CDR1 as LNHDA and CDR2 as SQIVND (reference sequence). The CDR3 sequence is 17 residues long. With 11 bases clipped from V and 2 bases from J, the junction kept 18 bases outside the gene matches. The CDR3, as DNA: TGTGCCTCAAAACGGGGGGGTGGGCTAAAAACCACAGATACGCAGTATTTT. It yields the protein CASKRGGGLKTTDTQYF.

The chain combines TRBV6-5 with TRBJ2-7; TRBD1 aligns across 8 bases. J gave up 1 base and V 6 bases, and 5 bases lay outside the gene matches. This CDR3 is 14 amino acids long. Germline CDR1 MNHEY, CDR2 SVGAGI. The CDR3 sequence: CASRRGTGSYEQYF. The CDR3 DNA reads TGTGCCAGCAGAAGAGGGACAGGATCCTACGAGCAGTACTTC.